The 25 T cell receptor beta chains listed next were all sequenced from one sample in a study of OX40 agonist ivuxolimab in advanced cancers. Only in-frame clones appear in the TCRdb table, and some are missing; sequencing was by immunoSEQ multiplex PCR. This table holds tens of thousands of clones, around 86% found once. Sequenced here: CD4+ or CD8+ T cells sorted from blood, sampled in a trial of the OX40 agonist ivuxolimab. The receptors stem from an adult with an advanced solid tumor such as melanoma, head and neck, liver or kidney cancer.

This chain links TRBV27 with TRBJ1-5; D is possibly TRBD1 (5 bases). In germline, CDR1 is MNHEY, CDR2 SMNVEV (reference sequence). V was pared by 8 bases and J by 3 bases, with 14 bases between. This CDR3 region has 14 residues. CDR3 loop: CASRVGGSNQPQHF. For the CDR3, the DNA is TGTGCCAGCCGGGTTGGGGGGTCCAATCAGCCCCAGCATTTT.

This chain links TRBV10-2 with TRBJ2-7, with unresolved D. Germline lookup yields CDR1 WSHSY and CDR2 SAAADI. The V gene lost 3 bases and the J gene lost 3 bases, with 6 bases spanning the gap. This CDR3 comprises 12 residues. The CDR3 loop is CASSERFYEQYF. CDR3 DNA: TGCGCCAGCAGTGAAAGGTTCTACGAGCAGTACTTC.

V usage is TRBV19 and J usage is TRBJ2-7; possibly TRBD1 for D (5 bases). The CDR3 length is 13 residues. Germline-derived CDR1 and CDR2 are LNHDA and SQIVND (reference sequence). V was pared by 5 bases and J by 3 bases, with 11 bases between. Written as DNA, the CDR3 is TGTGCCAGTAGTGTACTCCAGGGCTACGAGCAGTACTTC. This translates into CASSVLQGYEQYF. Looking up the rest from reference TRBV19 and TRBJ2-7 gives the full variable domain: DGGITQSPKYLFRKEGQNVTLSCEQNLNHDAMYWYRQDPGQGLRLIYYSQIVNDFQKGDIAEGYSVSREKKESFPLTVTSAQKNPTAFYLCASSVLQGYEQYFGPGTRLTVT.

This chain uses TRBV7-2 with TRBJ2-3; D remains unclear. Germline V CDR1 and CDR2: SGHTA, FQGNSA. V was cut by 2 bases and J by 2 bases, with 5 bases left in between. The CDR3 has 13 amino acids. The CDR3 protein is CASSLSYTDTQYF. As DNA, the CDR3 is TGTGCCAGCAGCTTAAGCTACACAGATACGCAGTATTTT.

The V gene is TRBV7-9, the J gene TRBJ2-7; D remains unclear. V lost 6 bases, J lost 6 bases, and 12 bases lay in between. The CDR3 runs to 12 residues. Germline V gene lookup returns CDR1 SEHNR and CDR2 FQNEAQ (reference sequence). CDR3 nucleotides: TGTGCCAGCAGGCGTCCTCCTTCCGAGCAGTACTTC. It translates to CASRRPPSEQYF.

The chain joins TRBV4-3 to TRBJ1-1; tentatively, D is TRBD1 (5 bases). The CDR3 length is 15 residues. Trimming took off 1 base at V and 4 bases at J, with 13 bases between the two ends. From germline, CDR1 is LGHNA and CDR2 YSLEER. DNA of the CDR3: TGCGCCAGCAGCCAAGGTACGGGGGGGAGCACTGAAGCTTTCTTT. Translation: CASSQGTGGSTEAFF.

The gene calls are TRBV10-1 and TRBJ2-3, with a weak D call TRBD2 (6 bases). CDR3 length: 15 amino acids. Germline V gene lookup returns CDR1 WNHNN and CDR2 SYGVQD (reference sequence). The V and J ends lost 3 bases and 2 bases respectively, with 12 bases between them. CDR3 bases: TGCGCCAGCAGTGATCCCCCGGGGGACACAGATACGCAGTATTTT. Protein: CASSDPPGDTDTQYF.

The chain couples TRBV30 to TRBJ2-7; D not certain. From germline, CDR1 is GTSNPN and CDR2 SVGIG (reference sequence). V shed 1 base and J shed 6 bases, with 13 bases lying between them. The CDR3 loop spans 13 amino acids. The CDR3 here is CAWSEFLSGEQYF. The CDR3 nucleotides read TGTGCCTGGAGTGAGTTCCTCTCGGGCGAGCAGTACTTC.

The chain couples TRBV11-2 to TRBJ2-1, with TRBD2 as a possible D gene (6 bases). The V end was cut by 5 bases, the J end by 2 bases, with 13 bases between. The V gene's germline CDR1 is SGHAT and CDR2 FQNNGV. The CDR3 covers 15 residues. CDR3 sequence reads: CASSTGTRAYNEQFF. CDR3 nucleotide sequence: TGTGCCAGCAGCACCGGGACTCGTGCCTACAATGAGCAGTTCTTC.

V and J are TRBV27 and TRBJ2-7; no reliable D call. This CDR3 has 15 residues. From germline, CDR1 is MNHEY and CDR2 SMNVEV (reference sequence). Trimming left V 0 bases short and J 5 bases short, with 14 bases between. The CDR3 nucleotides are TGTGCCAGCAGTTTATCGGACGGCTGGAGCCACGAGCAGTACTTC. Protein: CASSLSDGWSHEQYF.

This clone was recorded many times. The rearrangement links TRBV10-3 to TRBJ2-3; 7 positions agree with TRBD1. The germline V gene has CDR1 ENHRY and CDR2 SYGVKD. Unmatched junction bases numbered 8, after V lost 5 bases and J lost 0 bases. This CDR3 contains 16 residues. The CDR3 spells CAISQTGIGSTDTQYF. CDR3 coding DNA: TGTGCCATCAGTCAGACAGGGATCGGAAGCACAGATACGCAGTATTTT.

The genes are TRBV7-2 and TRBJ2-7; 10 positions match TRBD1. V was clipped by 3 bases and J by 2 bases; unmatched bases: 7. Germline V gives CDR1 SGHTA, CDR2 FQGNSA. CDR3 size: 16 residues. CDR3 in amino acids: CASSFPTGGGTYEQYF. DNA for the CDR3: TGTGCCAGCAGCTTCCCGACAGGGGGCGGAACCTACGAGCAGTACTTC.

V and J are TRBV9 and TRBJ2-3; perhaps D is TRBD1 or TRBD2 (5 bases each). Germline CDR1 and CDR2: SGDLS and YYNGEE. Trimming took off 4 bases at V and 7 bases at J, with 19 bases between the two ends. The CDR3 totals 15 residues. The CDR3 nucleotides read TGTGCCAGCAGCCTCTCCCCGTGGGGGTTAAATACGCAGTATTTT. Its translation: CASSLSPWGLNTQYF.

V and J are TRBV15 and TRBJ2-7; 8 bases align to TRBD2. The ends lost 3 bases at V and 3 bases at J; junction bases unmatched: 16. CDR1 is LNHNV, CDR2 YYDKDF, per germline (reference sequence). The CDR3 runs 18 residues. For the CDR3, the DNA is TGTGCCACCAGCAGCACACGGGGCGGACTAGCAAGCCACTACGAGCAGTACTTC. Its protein is CATSSTRGGLASHYEQYF.

The rearrangement joins TRBV18 to TRBJ1-1; D may be TRBD1 (6 bases). Looked up from germline, CDR1 is KGHSH and CDR2 is LQKENI. V lost 3 bases and J lost 4, with 15 bases in between. This CDR3 contains 15 residues. This CDR3 reads CASSPSQGSLTEAFF. In DNA, the CDR3 is TGTGCCAGCTCACCTTCCCAGGGGAGCCTCACTGAAGCTTTCTTT. Full variable domain (remainder filled in from reference TRBV18 and TRBJ1-1): NAGVMQNPRHLVRRRGQEARLRCSPMKGHSHVYWYRQLPEEGLKFMVYLQKENIIDESGMPKERFSAEFPKEGPSILRIQQVVRGDSAAYFCASSPSQGSLTEAFFGQGTRLTVV.

This chain links TRBV13 with TRBJ1-2; TRBD1 aligns across 9 bases. The CDR3 has 15 residues. Germline-derived CDR1 and CDR2 are PRHDT and FYEKMQ (reference sequence). The junction had 8 bases not matched to a gene; V was cut back by 6 bases and J by 3 bases. In DNA, the CDR3 is TGTGCCAGCAGTCAAGGACAGGGGCAAGACTATGGCTACACCTTC. This sequence encodes CASSQGQGQDYGYTF.

CDR3 in DNA: TGTGCCAGCAGCGACGGGGGACTAGCGGACCAAGAGACCCAGTACTTC. Protein sequence: CASSDGGLADQETQYF. The chain combines TRBV7-9 with TRBJ2-5; TRBD2 aligns across 11 bases. The ends lost 5 bases at V and 0 bases at J; junction bases unmatched: 5. The length of the CDR3 is 16 residues. Germline loops: CDR1 SEHNR, CDR2 FQNEAQ (reference sequence).

The chain joins TRBV7-2 to TRBJ2-2, with D perhaps TRBD1 or TRBD2 (5 bases each). With 5 bases removed from V and 7 bases from J, the gap between germline ends came to 17 bases. The germline gives CDR1 SGHTA, CDR2 FQGNSA. The CDR3 consists of 15 residues. CDR3: CASSLRMGEIGELFF. The CDR3 DNA reads as TGTGCCAGCAGCCTACGGATGGGGGAGATCGGGGAGCTGTTTTTT. Full variable domain (rest looked up from reference TRBV7-2 and TRBJ2-2): GAGVSQSPSNKVTEKGKDVELRCDPISGHTALYWYRQSLGQGLEFLIYFQGNSAPDKSGLPSDRFSAERTGGSVSTLTIQRTQQEDSAVYLCASSLRMGEIGELFFGEGSRLTVL.

This clone has more than one count but fewer than ten. This chain connects TRBV30 to TRBJ2-4; TRBD2 agrees at 10 bases. There are 14 residues in the CDR3. Per the germline V gene, CDR1 is GTSNPN and CDR2 is SVGIG (reference sequence). Trimming took 5 bases from V and 9 from J; bases not matched to a gene: 10. The CDR3 sequence: CAWDLAGDSSIQYF. CDR3 bases: TGTGCCTGGGATCTAGCGGGAGACTCGAGCATTCAGTACTTC. The variable domain in full, with the rest retrieved from reference TRBV30 and TRBJ2-4, is SQTIHQWPATLVQPVGSPLSLECTVEGTSNPNLYWYRQAAGRGLQLLFYSVGIGQISSEVPQNLSASRPQDRQFILSSKKLLLSDSGFYLCAWDLAGDSSIQYFGAGTRLSVL.

This chain joins TRBV2 and TRBJ2-5, with a possible D match to TRBD2 (6 bases). CDR1 is SNHLY, CDR2 FYNNEI, per germline. This CDR3 comprises 14 residues. V was clipped by 3 bases and J by 2 bases, with 10 bases between them. CDR3 loop: CASSDGRGQETQYF. The DNA of the CDR3 is TGTGCCAGCAGTGACGGGCGGGGACAAGAGACCCAGTACTTC.

Comments on this clone: Sequence at one end of the junction differs from germline and may be a read error. This chain connects TRBV5-1 to TRBJ2-5; unclear D gene. Germline-derived CDR1 and CDR2 are SGHRS and YFSETQ. This CDR3 comprises 13 residues. CDR3 sequence: CASSLEPQETQHF. For the CDR3, the DNA is TGCGCCAGCAGCTTGGAACCCCAAGAGACCCAGCACTTC.

This chain joins TRBV7-6 and TRBJ2-7; 11 positions agree with TRBD1. V was pared by 1 base and J by 6 bases, with 2 bases of the junction left unmatched. The CDR3 totals 14 residues. In germline, CDR1 is SGHVS, CDR2 FNYEAQ. CDR3 in amino acids: CASSLEDRGREQYF. The CDR3 DNA is TGTGCCAGCAGCTTAGAGGACAGGGGGCGCGAGCAGTACTTC.

This clone was counted a single time. The CDR3 loop is CASSSGHKNTGELFF. The CDR3 DNA reads TGTGCCAGCAGTTCGGGACACAAGAACACCGGGGAGCTGTTTTTT. The rearrangement links TRBV28 to TRBJ2-2; a possible D gene is TRBD1 (6 bases). The CDR3 extends over 15 amino acids. V lost 4 bases, J lost 1 base, and 10 bases lay in between. Looked up from germline, CDR1 is MDHEN and CDR2 is SYDVKM. Combining the CDR3 with reference TRBV28 and TRBJ2-2 gives the whole variable domain DVKVTQSSRYLVKRTGEKVFLECVQDMDHENMFWYRQDPGLGLRLIYFSYDVKMKEKGDIPEGYSVSREKKERFSLILESASTNQTSMYLCASSSGHKNTGELFFGEGSRLTVL.

The V gene is TRBV19, the J gene TRBJ1-4; tentatively, D is TRBD1 (6 bases). Germline V gene data show CDR1 as LNHDA and CDR2 as SQIVND (reference sequence). Trimming cost V 7 bases and J 4 bases, with 16 bases left between them. The CDR3 extends over 15 amino acids. CDR3 nucleotides: TGTGCCAGTACCACGTGGGGGCGCGGTAATGAAAAACTGTTTTTT. It codes for CASTTWGRGNEKLFF.

The J gene is TRBJ2-7, the V gene TRBV5-4; TRBD2 might be the D (5 bases). Trimming pared 6 bases from V and 5 bases from J, leaving 15 bases between. CDR3 length equals 13 residues. Per germline, CDR1 SGHNT and CDR2 YYREEE (reference sequence). The CDR3 spells CASTKEAGDEQYF. The CDR3 DNA reads TGTGCCAGCACCAAGGAGGCAGGCGACGAGCAGTACTTC.